This T cell receptor (beta chain) derives from a study of human T cells and chemical hapten exposure. Study-wide background: 2% DPC applied to a 2 cm by 2 cm arm area sensitized donors.

MiXCR, run by TCRdb on the RACE reads, gives a single entry per CDR3 protein. The sample contains fewer than 500,000 distinct CDR3 sequences, around 5% of which appear only once. The time point: patch test 1, 2 weeks after DPC sensitization. Described treatment: therapeutic diphenylcyclopropenone sensitization with weekly scalp DPC. Patches went on only after blood had been drawn each time. Germline values: CDR1 LGHDT, CDR2 YNNKEL (reference sequence). J gave up 2 bases and V 5 bases, and 4 bases lay outside the gene matches. The CDR3 consists of 16 residues. The chain recombines TRBV3-1 with TRBJ2-2; 11 bases match TRBD2. This sequence originates from a woman in her fifties or sixties with alopecia areata. Some clones in this sample may be carry-over from other donors' samples. The input for sequencing was whole blood, taken in connection with sensitization to the hapten diphenylcyclopropenone (DPC). The CDR3 DNA reads TGTGCCAGCAGCTTAACTAGCGGGGGAAACACCGGGGAGCTGTTTTTT. It is translated as CASSLTSGGNTGELFF.